The 26 T cell receptor beta chains presented below share a single source sample, sequenced in a study of T cell repertoires in cytomegalovirus infection. From the reads, TCRdb called clonotypes with MiXCR, one entry per CDR3 protein. The table records roughly 600,000 distinct CDR3 sequences, roughly 26% of them present only once. The source material was CD8+ T cells from PBMCs. These receptors were obtained from a human donor in good health (CMV status not recorded). Some clones in this sample may be carry-over from other donors' samples.

This clonotype was detected many times. The V and J genes are TRBV4-3 and TRBJ2-3, with 7 bases lining up with TRBD1. The CDR3 totals 18 residues. Per germline, CDR1 LGHNA and CDR2 YSLEER. V lost 3 bases to trimming and J lost 2 bases; unmatched junction nucleotides: 14. The chain's CDR3 is CASSHLFKGAVSTDTQYF. The CDR3, as DNA: TGCGCCAGCAGCCACCTTTTTAAGGGGGCAGTTTCCACAGATACGCAGTATTTT.

The rearrangement uses TRBV2 and TRBJ2-3, with 7 bases identical to TRBD1. J lost 1 base, V lost 9 bases, and 7 bases had no gene match. The CDR3 extends over 14 amino acids. Germline lookup yields CDR1 SNHLY and CDR2 FYNNEI. The CDR3 coding sequence is TGTGCCAGAACCGGGACAGAAGGCACAGATACGCAGTATTTT. Encoded protein: CARTGTEGTDTQYF. Full variable domain (rest looked up from reference TRBV2 and TRBJ2-3): EPEVTQTPSHQVTQMGQEVILRCVPISNHLYFYWYRQILGQKVEFLVSFYNNEISEKSEIFDDQFSVERPDGSNFTLKIRSTKLEDSAMYFCARTGTEGTDTQYFGPGTRLTVL.

This clonotype appeared a few times. The chain couples TRBV20-1 to TRBJ1-2; the D gene is possibly TRBD1 (6 bases). Germline CDR1 is DFQATT and CDR2 is SNEGSKA (reference sequence). The germline V and J ends were trimmed by 5 bases and 7 bases, with 20 bases remaining between them. This CDR3 is 14 amino acids long. DNA for the CDR3: TGCAGTGCTCGTCCGGGGGCTGCCTCGCCTGGCTACACCTTC. This codes for CSARPGAASPGYTF.

The sample holds many counts of this clonotype. The chain uses TRBV7-2 and TRBJ1-2; D gene unclear. The CDR3 covers 14 residues. The germline gives CDR1 SGHTA, CDR2 FQGNSA. V shed 5 bases and J shed 8 bases, with 18 bases lying between them. The CDR3 DNA sequence: TGTGCCAGCAGCCCCCCCGCCAAGTTTCTCGGCTACACCTTC. Translated: CASSPPAKFLGYTF.

This chain joins TRBV2 and TRBJ1-1, with TRBD1 matching over 8 bases. Trimming removed 1 base from V and 7 bases from J; junction bases left unmatched: 11. Germline CDR1 and CDR2: SNHLY and FYNNEI. The CDR3 has 16 amino acids. In DNA form, the CDR3 reads TGTGCCAGCAGTGAAGTTAGGACAGGGTATTCCCATGAAGCTTTCTTT. This codes for CASSEVRTGYSHEAFF. Using reference TRBV2 and TRBJ1-1 for the parts outside the CDR3, the full variable domain is EPEVTQTPSHQVTQMGQEVILRCVPISNHLYFYWYRQILGQKVEFLVSFYNNEISEKSEIFDDQFSVERPDGSNFTLKIRSTKLEDSAMYFCASSEVRTGYSHEAFFGQGTRLTVV.

This clonotype was counted only a few times. The chain couples TRBV2 to TRBJ2-5; D gene uncertain. CDR3 length: 11 residues. Germline-derived CDR1 and CDR2 are SNHLY and FYNNEI. Between the trimmed V and J ends, which lost 7 bases and 1 base, there was a span of 4 bases. This CDR3 reads CASTAQETQYF. The CDR3 DNA follows: TGTGCCAGCACCGCCCAAGAGACCCAGTACTTC.

This clonotype was recorded many times. The chain recombines TRBV14 with TRBJ2-1; unclear D gene. Trimming shortened V by 3 bases and J by 4 bases, and 10 bases separated the two germline ends. Germline-derived CDR1 and CDR2 are SGHDN and FVKESK. This CDR3 region has 14 residues. Written as DNA, the CDR3 is TGTGCCAGCAGCCAGAAAACACCTTACAATGAGCAGTTCTTC. It is translated as CASSQKTPYNEQFF.

This clonotype has ten or more counts. The chain couples TRBV7-9 to TRBJ2-1; 8 nucleotides line up with TRBD2. The CDR3 has 15 amino acids. With V trimmed by 5 bases and J by 6 bases, 9 bases remained unmatched. From germline, CDR1 is SEHNR and CDR2 FQNEAQ (reference sequence). The CDR3 DNA is TGTGCCAGCAGCCCGGTAGCGGGGAAGACCAATGAGCAGTTCTTC. Amino acids: CASSPVAGKTNEQFF.

There are a few counts of this clonotype. The chain combines TRBV7-8 with TRBJ2-7; D is possibly TRBD1 (5 bases). Trimming removed 1 base from V and 0 bases from J, with 10 bases in between. The CDR3 has 15 residues. Germline V gene data show CDR1 as SGHVS and CDR2 as FQNEAQ. CDR3 amino acids: CASSLVTVSSYEQYF. The CDR3 region has the DNA TGTGCCAGCAGCTTAGTGACAGTAAGCTCCTACGAGCAGTACTTC.

This clonotype appeared many times. CDR3 in amino acids: CASSNRDRNEQFF. The CDR3, as DNA: TGTGCCAGCAGTAACAGGGATCGCAATGAGCAGTTCTTC. The chain combines TRBV6-6 with TRBJ2-1; TRBD1 is a possible D gene (6 bases). V was cut by 5 bases and J by 6 bases, with 11 bases left in between. The CDR3 consists of 13 residues. In germline, CDR1 is MNHNY, CDR2 SVGAGI (reference sequence).

The chain carries TRBV12-3 or TRBV12-4 and TRBJ2-5; D might be TRBD2 (5 bases). The CDR3 extends over 14 amino acids. V lost 5 bases, J lost 5 bases, and 15 bases lay in between. The CDR3 sequence is CASSPPEGRETQYF. The CDR3, as DNA: TGTGCCAGCAGTCCCCCAGAGGGAAGGGAGACCCAGTACTTC.

This clonotype turned up a few times. This rearrangement joins TRBV6-5 to TRBJ1-2; D perhaps matches TRBD1 (6 bases). The ends were cut back, 4 bases at V and 0 bases at J, with 30 bases in the middle. The CDR3 has 21 residues. Looked up from germline, CDR1 is MNHEY and CDR2 is SVGAGI. CDR3 residues: CASSLAIGVDRRHLPNYGYTF. The CDR3 DNA follows: TGTGCCAGCAGTTTAGCTATCGGCGTCGACAGGAGACACCTCCCTAACTATGGCTACACCTTC.

There are many counts of this clonotype. V usage is TRBV5-4 and J usage is TRBJ2-2; 10 bases are a match to TRBD2. Unmatched junction bases numbered 12, after V lost 9 bases and J lost 7 bases. CDR3 length: 15 residues. Germline V gene data show CDR1 as SGHNT and CDR2 as YYREEE (reference sequence). The CDR3: CAIRNSGGQIGELFF. The DNA of the CDR3 is TGTGCCATCCGGAATAGCGGGGGGCAGATCGGGGAGCTGTTTTTT.

This clonotype occurred a few times. V usage is TRBV7-3 and J usage is TRBJ2-3, with unresolved D. Germline CDR1 SGHTA, CDR2 FQGTGA. CDR3 size: 14 residues. The ends were cut back, 5 bases at V and 5 bases at J, with 14 bases in the middle. In nucleotides, the CDR3 is TGTGCCAGCAGCCCGGGCCCTTCGATAGATACGCAGTATTTT. Protein: CASSPGPSIDTQYF.

This chain connects TRBV7-2 to TRBJ2-7, with 12 bases fitting TRBD2. Per the germline V gene, CDR1 is SGHTA and CDR2 is FQGNSA. The J segment lost 5 bases and the V segment lost 0 bases, leaving 2 bases of the junction unmatched. This CDR3 is built from 15 residues. CDR3 region: CASSLALAGGNEQYF. The DNA for the CDR3 is TGTGCCAGCAGCTTAGCCCTAGCGGGGGGGAACGAGCAGTACTTC. Based on the CDR3 plus reference TRBV7-2 and TRBJ2-7, the full variable domain is GAGVSQSPSNKVTEKGKDVELRCDPISGHTALYWYRQSLGQGLEFLIYFQGNSAPDKSGLPSDRFSAERTGGSVSTLTIQRTQQEDSAVYLCASSLALAGGNEQYFGPGTRLTVT.

The table lists this clonotype with a count of one. Germline is not matched at one junction end, which may reflect a read error. The chain is built from TRBV6-8 and TRBJ2-7; D is tentatively TRBD1 or TRBD2 (5 bases each). The germline CDR1 and CDR2 sequences are MNHGY and SAAAGT. This CDR3 is built from 16 residues. The CDR3 DNA is TGTGCCAACAGTTACTCGAGGTATCAGGGACGGTACGAGCAGTACTTC. Residues: CANSYSRYQGRYEQYF.

This clonotype was seen ten or more times. DNA of the CDR3: TGTGCCAGCAGCTTTCTCAGGGTGAACACTGAAGCTTTCTTT. The encoded protein is CASSFLRVNTEAFF. The chain uses TRBV5-5 and TRBJ1-1; D might be TRBD1 (5 bases). V lost 2 bases to trimming and J lost 0 bases, with 8 bases between them. Germline CDR1 is SGHKS and CDR2 is YYEKEE (reference sequence). The length of the CDR3 is 14 residues.

This rearrangement joins TRBV4-3 to TRBJ1-2, with TRBD1 as a possible D gene (5 bases). The CDR3 length is 15 residues. Germline V lookup: CDR1 LGHNA, CDR2 YSLEER. With 1 base removed from V and 2 bases from J, the gap between germline ends came to 11 bases. The CDR3 nucleotides read TGCGCCAGCAGCCAAGCCACGCAGGGAAACTATGGCTACACCTTC. Protein sequence: CASSQATQGNYGYTF.

This clonotype was detected a few times. The rearrangement uses TRBV27 and TRBJ1-4, with D unresolved. Germline CDR1 is MNHEY and CDR2 is SMNVEV (reference sequence). This CDR3 contains 15 residues. With 2 bases removed from V and 7 bases from J, the gap between germline ends came to 14 bases. The CDR3 nucleotides are TGTGCCAGCAGTTTAGGAGCAGGACGAGTTGAAAAACTGTTTTTT. It encodes CASSLGAGRVEKLFF.

As for this clonotype: A much larger clone lies a single base off, so this may be a read error. The V call is TRBV7-6, the J call TRBJ2-1; TRBD2 aligns across 12 bases. V dropped 4 bases and J dropped 5; count of bases not matched to a gene: 3. The germline gives CDR1 SGHVS, CDR2 FNYEAQ. The CDR3 spans 15 residues. CDR3 bases: TGTGCCAGCAGCTGGGCTAGCGGGGGGGACAATGAGCAGTTCTTC. Translation: CASSWASGGDNEQFF.

This chain uses TRBV5-6 with TRBJ1-1; D is perhaps TRBD1 (5 bases). Germline CDR1 and CDR2: SGHDT and YYEEEE. The CDR3 is made up of 15 amino acids. V lost 3 bases and J 5 bases, leaving 17 bases between the germline ends. CDR3 sequence: CASSYSGGPTTEAFF. In DNA form, the CDR3 reads TGTGCCAGCAGCTACAGCGGGGGACCGACTACTGAAGCTTTCTTT.

The V call is TRBV5-1, the J call TRBJ1-1, with unresolved D. V was cut by 3 bases and J by 2 bases, with 11 bases left in between. This CDR3 contains 14 residues. Germline V lookup: CDR1 SGHRS, CDR2 YFSETQ. Here the CDR3 DNA reads TGCGCCAGCAGCTCCCGGGAGACAAACACTGAAGCTTTCTTT. Amino acids: CASSSRETNTEAFF.

J is TRBJ2-3 and V is TRBV20-1; TRBD2 agrees at 7 bases. The germline V gene has CDR1 DFQATT and CDR2 SNEGSKA (reference sequence). The CDR3 contains 13 residues. V trimming: 6 bases; J trimming: 2 bases; junction bases outside the gene matches: 5. CDR3 residues: CSAVLAATDTQYF. CDR3 coding DNA: TGCAGTGCCGTTCTAGCGGCCACAGATACGCAGTATTTT.

The CDR3 coding sequence is TGTGCCAGCAGTTACCTCCCCACTAGTAGCTCCTACAATGAGCAGTTCTTC. Encoded protein: CASSYLPTSSSYNEQFF. The chain combines TRBV6-5 with TRBJ2-1, with D possibly matching TRBD2 (5 bases). The CDR3 contains 17 residues. Germline CDR1 MNHEY, CDR2 SVGAGI. V lost 2 bases, J lost 0 bases, and 14 bases lay in between.

The gene calls are TRBV7-9 and TRBJ2-2; D might be TRBD1 (5 bases). Germline values: CDR1 SEHNR, CDR2 FQNEAQ (reference sequence). Trimming cost V 4 bases and J 0 bases, with 12 bases left between them. The CDR3 is 16 residues long. CDR3 protein: CASSSSWGPNTGELFF. Written as DNA, the CDR3 is TGTGCCAGCAGCTCAAGCTGGGGCCCGAACACCGGGGAGCTGTTTTTT.

On this clonotype itself: Since a much larger clone is just one base distant, this may be a read error. This CDR3 reads CVSRTGTNQPQHF. CDR3 DNA sequence: TGTGTCAGCAGGACAGGGACCAATCAGCCCCAGCATTTT. The chain has TRBV6-5 and TRBJ1-5; 8 bases match TRBD1. There are 13 residues in the CDR3. The germline V gene has CDR1 MNHEY and CDR2 SVGAGI.